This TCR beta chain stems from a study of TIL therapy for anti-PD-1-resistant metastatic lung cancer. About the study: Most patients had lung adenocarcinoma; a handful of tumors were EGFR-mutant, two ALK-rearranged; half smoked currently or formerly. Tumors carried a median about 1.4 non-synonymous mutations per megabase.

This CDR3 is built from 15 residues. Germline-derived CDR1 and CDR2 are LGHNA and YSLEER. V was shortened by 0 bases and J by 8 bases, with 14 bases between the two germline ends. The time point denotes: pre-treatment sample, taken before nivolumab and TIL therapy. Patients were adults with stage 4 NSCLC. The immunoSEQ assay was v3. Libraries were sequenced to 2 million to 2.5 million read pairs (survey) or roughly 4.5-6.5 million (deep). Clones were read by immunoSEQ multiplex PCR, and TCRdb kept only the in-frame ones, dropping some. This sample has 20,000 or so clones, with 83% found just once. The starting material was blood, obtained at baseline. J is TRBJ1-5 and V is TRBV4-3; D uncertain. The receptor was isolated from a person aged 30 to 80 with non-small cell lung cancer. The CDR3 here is CASSQDRAGPKPQHF. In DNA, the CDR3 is TGCGCCAGCAGCCAAGATCGGGCAGGCCCTAAGCCCCAGCATTTT.